This T cell receptor beta chain stems from a study of T cells in Graves' hyperthyroidism and ophthalmopathy. Overall study: Peripheral blood was collected at initial diagnosis, before any treatment.

Amplification targeted TCR beta CDR3 regions from RNA transcripts. The TCR CDR3 first-round RT-PCR relied on the HTBI primer set. TCRdb independently ran MiXCR on the multiplex PCR reads; one entry per CDR3 protein. The data contain around 500,000 distinct CDR3 sequences, around a fifth of them singletons. This clonotype was observed at least ten times. The CDR3 totals 15 residues. From germline, CDR1 is MDHEN and CDR2 SYDVKM. Trimming cost V 1 base and J 6 bases, with 16 bases left between them. The sample comprised blood. The sequence derives from a woman between 65 and 79 years old with Graves' ophthalmopathy. V and J are TRBV28 and TRBJ2-7; D possibly corresponds to TRBD2 (5 bases). For the CDR3, the DNA is TGTGCCAGCAGTTTATTTGGTAAGGGAAGCGGCGAGCAGTACTTC. Translation: CASSLFGKGSGEQYF.